Below, 20 T cell receptor beta chains from the same sample are listed, as sequenced in a study of response to subunit inactivated influenza vaccine. From the RT-PCR reads, TCRdb called clonotypes with MiXCR, one entry per CDR3 protein. The table lists roughly 780,000 distinct CDR3 sequences, 15% to 20% of them singletons. This material consisted of PBMCs from blood, taken roughly 5 days after vaccination. The receptors shown here come from a man aged 45 to 65 who received an inactivated influenza vaccine.

The chain has TRBV20-1 and TRBJ1-1, with D perhaps matching TRBD1 (5 bases). CDR1 DFQATT and CDR2 SNEGSKA come from the germline V gene (reference sequence). V dropped 3 bases and J dropped 5 bases, with 22 bases sitting between them. This CDR3 has 16 residues. CDR3: CSARGIEKVWGTEAFF. The CDR3 nucleotides read TGCAGTGCTAGGGGGATAGAGAAGGTTTGGGGGACTGAAGCTTTCTTT.

This clonotype was counted a few times. The rearrangement uses TRBV5-1 and TRBJ2-3; 10 bases align to TRBD2. The junction had 2 bases not matched to a gene; V was cut back by 1 base and J by 0 bases. The length of the CDR3 is 16 residues. Germline V gene data show CDR1 as SGHRS and CDR2 as YFSETQ. This CDR3 reads CASSLSGRVSTDTQYF. The CDR3 DNA sequence: TGCGCCAGCAGCTTGAGCGGGAGGGTTAGCACAGATACGCAGTATTTT.

At least ten counts were recorded for this clonotype. The chain has TRBV29-1 and TRBJ1-2; D is unresolved. The CDR3 spans 11 residues. Per germline, CDR1 SQVTM and CDR2 ANQGSEA. Trimming removed 4 bases at V and 6 bases at J, with 9 bases between. CDR3 sequence (DNA): TGCAGCGTTGCGGGAGTCAATGGCTACACCTTC. Translating gives CSVAGVNGYTF.

This clonotype was picked up a small number of times. The rearrangement joins TRBV7-8 to TRBJ2-2; unclear D gene. This CDR3 is 17 amino acids long. Germline loops: CDR1 SGHVS, CDR2 FQNEAQ. The germline V and J ends were trimmed by 0 bases and 4 bases, with 15 bases remaining between them. CDR3 nucleotide sequence: TGTGCCAGCAGCTTAGCTAGGATAGATCATAGCACCGGGGAGCTGTTTTTT. Translation gives CASSLARIDHSTGELFF.

The V gene is TRBV20-1, the J gene TRBJ2-7; 8 nucleotides align to TRBD1. The germline gives CDR1 DFQATT, CDR2 SNEGSKA (reference sequence). The CDR3 has 15 residues. The V segment lost 0 bases and the J segment 4 bases; nucleotides outside the gene matches: 8. CDR3 bases: TGCAGTGCTAGAGATCATTTTCAGGGGGCTTACGAGCAGTACTTC. This translates into CSARDHFQGAYEQYF.

V and J are TRBV4-1 and TRBJ2-7; possibly TRBD1 for D (6 bases). This CDR3 comprises 16 residues. The V end lost 2 bases, the J end lost 0 bases, and 14 bases lay between the germline ends. Germline V gene data show CDR1 as MGHRA and CDR2 as YSYEKL. CDR3 protein: CASSQNPWDTSYEQYF. The CDR3 region has the DNA TGCGCCAGCAGCCAAAACCCCTGGGACACCTCCTACGAGCAGTACTTC.

The DNA for the CDR3 is TGTGCCAGCAGCTTAAGCGCGCCGGGGGAGCAGTATTTT. It codes for CASSLSAPGEQYF. The chain recombines TRBV7-2 with TRBJ2-3; the D gene is possibly TRBD2 (6 bases). Germline CDR1 SGHTA, CDR2 FQGNSA. V lost 2 bases and J 11 bases, leaving 14 bases between the germline ends. CDR3 size: 13 residues.

This clonotype was observed many times. The chain has TRBV27 and TRBJ2-5; the D call may be TRBD1 or TRBD2 (6 bases each). CDR3 length: 15 amino acids. The V and J ends lost 8 bases and 7 bases respectively, with 23 bases between them. CDR1 and CDR2 from the germline V gene are MNHEY and SMNVEV (reference sequence). The CDR3: CASSSSGAASWTQYF. CDR3 DNA sequence: TGTGCCAGCTCGTCCTCGGGGGCGGCCAGTTGGACCCAGTACTTC.

The sample holds a few counts of this clonotype. V is TRBV5-1 and J is TRBJ1-3, with TRBD1 identical over 7 bases. The germline V gene encodes CDR1 SGHRS and CDR2 YFSETQ. There are 15 residues in the CDR3. V shed 0 bases, J shed 2 bases, and the junction held 2 bases outside the gene matches. The CDR3 loop is CASSLDTGAGNTIYF. CDR3 bases: TGCGCCAGCAGCTTGGATACAGGGGCTGGAAACACCATATATTTT.

This clonotype was seen many times. The rearrangement links TRBV25-1 to TRBJ2-5; D possibly corresponds to TRBD2 (6 bases). From germline, CDR1 is MGHDK and CDR2 SYGVNS. The CDR3 sequence is 14 residues long. Trimming cost V 2 bases and J 5 bases, with 12 bases left between them. The CDR3 DNA reads TGTGCCAGCAGTGAACGGGGGTGGGGGGAGACCCAGTACTTC. It codes for CASSERGWGETQYF.

This chain links TRBV6-1 with TRBJ2-2, with 11 bases identical to TRBD2. Unmatched junction bases numbered 5, after V lost 5 bases and J lost 0 bases. CDR3 length: 17 amino acids. The germline V gene encodes CDR1 MNHNS and CDR2 SASEGT. The CDR3 nucleotides are TGTGCCAGCAGTAAGAGACTAGCGGGGTCGAACACCGGGGAGCTGTTTTTT. Its protein is CASSKRLAGSNTGELFF.

This clonotype has a handful of counts. The V gene is TRBV3-1, the J gene TRBJ2-3; TRBD2 might be the D (6 bases). The CDR3 runs to 14 residues. The V gene lost 5 bases and the J gene lost 3 bases, with 12 bases spanning the gap. CDR1 and CDR2 (germline): LGHDT, YNNKEL (reference sequence). The CDR3 DNA is TGTGCCAGCAGCGCCCGGGAGAGAACAGATACGCAGTATTTT. Its protein is CASSARERTDTQYF.

The chain carries TRBV6-5 and TRBJ2-7, with D unclear. This CDR3 has 14 residues. V lost 0 bases and J lost 3, with 9 bases in between. Germline CDR1 is MNHEY and CDR2 is SVGAGI. CDR3 sequence: CASSYSITDYEQYF. Written as DNA, the CDR3 is TGTGCCAGCAGTTACTCGATCACGGACTACGAGCAGTACTTC.

This clonotype was detected only a few times. The CDR3 region is CASEGRGTQYF. The CDR3 DNA follows: TGCGCCAGCGAGGGACGGGGGACCCAGTACTTC. The chain recombines TRBV10-2 with TRBJ2-5, with D perhaps TRBD1 or TRBD2 (5 bases each). V was trimmed by 8 bases and J by 7 bases, leaving 11 bases between them. Germline CDR1 and CDR2: WSHSY and SAAADI. The CDR3 spans 11 residues.

The genes are TRBV5-8 and TRBJ1-2; 7 nucleotides match TRBD1. Germline CDR1 is SGHTS and CDR2 is YDEGEE. The CDR3 is 16 residues long. Losses at the gene ends were 5 bases for V and 3 bases for J; bases not matched to a gene: 13. In DNA form, the CDR3 reads TGTGCCAGCAGTACGACAGGGAAGCTAAGGGACTATGGCTACACCTTC. This codes for CASSTTGKLRDYGYTF.

Written as DNA, the CDR3 is TGTGCCAGCAGTTCATACGTGTCTCATCCCCAGCATTTT. This encodes CASSSYVSHPQHF. The chain uses TRBV28 and TRBJ1-5, with D hard to call. Per germline, CDR1 MDHEN and CDR2 SYDVKM. V was clipped by 4 bases and J by 10 bases, with 14 bases between them. The CDR3 runs 13 residues.

This clonotype has more than one count but fewer than ten. The chain has TRBV6-5 and TRBJ2-1, with 13 positions matching TRBD2. V was clipped by 1 base and J by 8 bases; unmatched bases: 11. In germline, CDR1 is MNHEY, CDR2 SVGAGI. The CDR3 length is 18 residues. CDR3 nucleotide sequence: TGTGCCAGCAGTTACTGGGATAGACTAGCGGGGGGCATCGATGAGCAGTTCTTC. It is translated as CASSYWDRLAGGIDEQFF.

This chain joins TRBV4-3 and TRBJ2-1, with 7 bases identical to TRBD2. This CDR3 has 17 residues. CDR1 is LGHNA, CDR2 YSLEER, per germline. V gave up 4 bases and J gave up 2 bases; unmatched junction bases: 11. The CDR3 DNA is TGCGCCAGCAGCCGCCGCAGTGGGAGGGCAACCTACAATGAGCAGTTCTTC. Encoded protein: CASSRRSGRATYNEQFF.

The chain uses TRBV28 and TRBJ1-2; no firm D call. This CDR3 is 14 amino acids long. Trimming pared 7 bases from V and 7 bases from J, leaving 19 bases between. Germline V gene sequence: CDR1 MDHEN, CDR2 SYDVKM. CDR3 region: CASIPRGSTPGYTF. The CDR3, as DNA: TGTGCCAGCATTCCCCGGGGATCGACCCCTGGCTACACCTTC.

As regards this clonotype: This may be a read error: a much more frequent sequence differs by one nucleotide. The J gene is TRBJ1-3, the V gene TRBV20-1; 7 positions match TRBD1. Germline V lookup: CDR1 DFQATT, CDR2 SNEGSKA (reference sequence). The CDR3 is made up of 15 amino acids. The ends lost 4 bases at V and 6 bases at J; junction bases unmatched: 12. The CDR3, as DNA: TGCAGTGCTATTCAGCGACAGGGTTCGGAAAACACCATATATTTT. Its protein is CSAIQRQGSENTIYF.